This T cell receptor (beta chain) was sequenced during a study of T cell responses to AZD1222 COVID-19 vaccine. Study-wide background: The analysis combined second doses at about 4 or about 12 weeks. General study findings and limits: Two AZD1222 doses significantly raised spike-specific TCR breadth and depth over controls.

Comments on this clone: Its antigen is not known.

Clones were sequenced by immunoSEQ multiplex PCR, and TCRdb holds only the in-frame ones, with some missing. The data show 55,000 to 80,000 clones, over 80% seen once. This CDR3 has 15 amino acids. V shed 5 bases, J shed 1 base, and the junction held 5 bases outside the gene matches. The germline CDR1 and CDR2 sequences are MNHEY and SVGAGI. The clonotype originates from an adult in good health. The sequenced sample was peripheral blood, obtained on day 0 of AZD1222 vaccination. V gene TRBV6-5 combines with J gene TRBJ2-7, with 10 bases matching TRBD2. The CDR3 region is CASSLLAGVSYEQYF. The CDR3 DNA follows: TGTGCCAGCAGTCTCCTAGCGGGAGTTTCCTACGAGCAGTACTTC.